This T cell receptor (beta chain) was documented in a study of CXCR3-negative and CXCR3-positive naive CD8 T cells. The overall study: The libraries together contributed some 150 million TRB reads, each supplying about 1.5 +/- 0.3 million. Study-level findings and limits: Both naive subsets had comparably high diversity; memory CD8+ cells much lower. Naive subsets expressed similar surface CD5; TRB CDR3 features served to infer TCR strength. CXCR3 expression dropped partially after cryopreservation, and most assays relied on fresh PBMCs. CXCR3-positive naive cells carried more hydrophobic TRB CDR3s than CXCR3-negative ones.

The libraries of TRB cDNA were prepared using 5' RACE with UMI labels. TCRdb re-called the 5' RACE reads; every CDR3 protein appears as one record, without DNA. The table lists 95,000 to 100,000 distinct CDR3 sequences. The CDR3 contains 14 residues. A note on this clonotype: The antigen is not known.

The receptor's source is a human donor in good health. Some clones in this sample may be carry-over from other donors' samples. V is TRBV12-3 or TRBV12-4 and J is TRBJ2-7; TCRdb outputs TRBD1, but without DNA this stays unchecked. Specimen: naive CXCR3+ CD8+ T cells from blood. Subset in this sample: CD45RO-CCR7+CD27+CD95- naive CD8+ T cells expressing CXCR3 (TNR3+). The CDR3 loop reads CASRPGGIVNEQYF.